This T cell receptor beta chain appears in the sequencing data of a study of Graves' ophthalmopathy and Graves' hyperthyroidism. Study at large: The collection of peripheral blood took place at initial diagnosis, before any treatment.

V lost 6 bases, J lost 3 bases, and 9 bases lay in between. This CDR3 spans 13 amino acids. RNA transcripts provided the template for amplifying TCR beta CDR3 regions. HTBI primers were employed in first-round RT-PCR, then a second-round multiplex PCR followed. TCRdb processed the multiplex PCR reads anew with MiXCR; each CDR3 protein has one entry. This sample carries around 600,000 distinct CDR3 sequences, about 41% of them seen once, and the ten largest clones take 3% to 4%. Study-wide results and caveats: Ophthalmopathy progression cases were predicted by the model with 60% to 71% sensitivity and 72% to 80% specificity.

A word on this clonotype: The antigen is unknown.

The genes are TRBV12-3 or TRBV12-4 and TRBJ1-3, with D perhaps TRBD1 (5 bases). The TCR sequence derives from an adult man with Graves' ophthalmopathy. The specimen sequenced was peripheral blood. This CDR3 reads CASSRGHGNTIYF. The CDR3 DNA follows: TGTGCCAGCAGCCGGGGCCATGGAAACACCATATATTTT.